This paragraph reports one T cell receptor (beta chain). Its antigen remains undetermined. No base quality values were provided; no much bigger clone lies one nucleotide off. These data are taken from a study of spatial heterogeneity in lung cancer (dated by TCRdb to between 2017 and 2020). Some background on the complete study: Beta-chain transcripts were consistently detected in greater numbers than alpha-chain transcripts, which likely reflects a higher abundance of beta-chain transcripts. A strong correlation was found between TCR transcript counts in tumor regions and a T cell transcriptional module score from matched bulk RNA-seq. In the raw uncorrected reads, each unique combination of TCR and UMI appeared more than ten times on average. In non-small cell lung cancer, the study quantitatively compared TCR alpha and beta repertoires across several tumor regions, matched nontumor lung, and blood. TCR repertoire features were related to nonsynonymous mutation counts determined by whole-exome sequencing of tumor tissue. Both alpha and beta chains were TCR-sequenced in samples taken at surgery, namely 220 tumor regions, approximately 63 matched nontumor lung samples and approximately 58 PBMC samples.

Taken with the paper, the label for time point translates to: sample taken at primary tumor resection. The donors were some 72 patients from the lung TRACERx cohort who had early-stage, untreated non-small cell lung cancer. TCR sequencing used whole RNA extracted from tumor and nontumor lung tissue, or from cryopreserved PBMC samples, without cell sorting. Only patients for whom sufficient RNA was available from at least two tumor regions were selected for TCR sequencing. Before being selected, tumor and adjacent nontumor lung specimens were reviewed by a lung pathologist. The library relied on 5' RACE. The run used a NextSeq 500. To allow correction of PCR and sequencing errors, the TCR library protocol tagged every TCR cDNA molecule with a unique molecular identifier. Under the source paper's analysis protocol: Decombinator tools were used for TCR identification, UMI-based error correction and CDR3 extraction. Expanded TCRs were defined as those above a frequency of 2 per 1,000, corresponding to the top 1% of the tumor frequency distribution. Expanded tumor TCRs were classed as regional if statistically deemed absent (corrected P<0.05) from at least one tumor region, otherwise ubiquitous. Renyi diversity was calculated using the R vegan package after each repertoire was subsampled 100 times to 5,000 TCRs. CDR3 similarity networks were constructed using string-kernel similarity of amino acid triplets, with links drawn between CDR3s whose pairwise similarity was above 0.82. Clones were called with MiXCR by TCRdb after fastp trimmed the public reads at Q25, and only in-frame beta chains were retained. Rows merge per CDR3 protein into single entries with the most common DNA and genes. None of the V and J calls come from the authors' own analysis; TCRdb made them. Recorded for this sample are fewer than 9,500 distinct CDR3 sequences; approximately 9% of them occurred a single time. The ten biggest clones cover 8.8% of the sample.

There are 14 amino acids in the CDR3, from cysteine to phenylalanine inclusive. Of the read, only the CDR3 DNA is kept; its 42 bases are in frame from base 1. CDR1 DFQATT and CDR2 SNEGSKA are derived from the germline V gene (reference sequence). The V end loses 6 bases and the J end loses 5 bases, and a stretch of 19 bases separates them. The research as a whole found: Additional single-cell paired TCR alpha and beta sequencing was considered necessary to confirm, at a functional level, the hypothesis that regional TCRs recognize regional mutations. Estimated TCR-seq coverage of tumor T cells was only 5.5% to 7% for alpha chains and approximately 12% for beta chains. The tumor nonsynonymous mutation count correlated with the number of expanded alpha and beta TCRs within the tumor. Counts of ubiquitous and regional expanded TCRs were found to correlate with counts of ubiquitous and regional nonsynonymous mutations, respectively.

The chain is made from TRBV20-1 and TRBJ2-5; matching of 6 bases hints at TRBD2 as the D gene. The clonotype was recovered from a male donor with early-stage non-small cell lung cancer. The source was lung tumor tissue, collected at surgery. The CDR3 region reads CSAGDFYSGETQYF. The DNA is as follows: TGCAGTGCGGGGGATTTTTACAGCGGGGAGACCCAGTACTTC.